One sample yielded the 13 T cell receptor beta chains listed below, sequenced in a study of T cells after yellow fever vaccination. TCRdb passed the 5' RACE reads through MiXCR, listing each CDR3 protein once. This sample has some 340,000 distinct CDR3 sequences, with about 11% found just once. Sequenced material: CD4+ T cells sorted from PBMCs, taken 45 days after the yellow fever booster vaccination. These receptors came from a man in his late teens or twenties who received the YFV17D yellow fever vaccine.

The rearrangement links TRBV12-3 or TRBV12-4 to TRBJ1-6; D is unclear. This CDR3 is 13 amino acids long. With 6 bases removed from V and 6 bases from J, the gap between germline ends came to 9 bases. This CDR3 is CASSPQVNSPLHF. The CDR3 DNA reads TGTGCCAGCAGCCCCCAGGTTAATTCACCCCTCCACTTT.

This clonotype was counted only a few times. The chain is built from TRBV5-4 and TRBJ2-2; 7 bases are a match to TRBD1. Germline values: CDR1 SGHNT, CDR2 YYREEE (reference sequence). The V segment lost 3 bases and the J segment 5 bases; nucleotides outside the gene matches: 13. The CDR3 spans 17 residues. The CDR3 DNA reads TGTGCCAGCAGCTCGATCCTCAATACAGGGGAGACCGGGGAGCTGTTTTTT. Protein: CASSSILNTGETGELFF. The variable domain in full, with the rest retrieved from reference TRBV5-4 and TRBJ2-2, is ETGVTQSPTHLIKTRGQQVTLRCSSQSGHNTVSWYQQALGQGPQFIFQYYREEENGRGNFPPRFSGLQFPNYSSELNVNALELDDSALYLCASSSILNTGETGELFFGEGSRLTVL.

The chain has TRBV25-1 and TRBJ1-6; the match to TRBD1 covers 11 bases. CDR1 is MGHDK, CDR2 SYGVNS, per germline. The CDR3 has 17 amino acids. Trimming cost V 3 bases and J 9 bases; bases outside gene matches: 10. As DNA, the CDR3 is TGTGCCAGCAGTGACCTCCCAGGACAGGGGGCGCCTTCACCCCTCCACTTT. Protein product: CASSDLPGQGAPSPLHF.

The chain carries TRBV24-1 and TRBJ2-3, with D hard to call. V was trimmed by 4 bases and J by 3 bases, leaving 10 bases between them. Germline loops: CDR1 KGHDR, CDR2 SFDVKD. The CDR3 has 14 residues. CDR3 coding DNA: TGTGCCACCAGTGACCCCCGTACGACAGATACGCAGTATTTT. This translates into CATSDPRTTDTQYF.

This clonotype showed up many times. The chain links TRBV2 to TRBJ2-6; D ambiguous. Germline values: CDR1 SNHLY, CDR2 FYNNEI. This CDR3 has 13 amino acids. The V and J ends lost 6 bases and 4 bases respectively, with 7 bases between them. CDR3 in DNA: TGTGCCAGCAGGACGGCCGGGGCCAACGTCCTGACTTTC. It encodes CASRTAGANVLTF.

The rearrangement uses TRBV27 and TRBJ2-7; 9 nucleotides line up with TRBD1. The junction had 3 bases not matched to a gene; V was cut back by 5 bases and J by 4 bases. The germline V gene has CDR1 MNHEY and CDR2 SMNVEV (reference sequence). The length of the CDR3 is 13 residues. CDR3 in amino acids: CASSKQGAYEQYV. CDR3 bases: TGTGCCAGCAGTAAACAGGGGGCTTACGAGCAGTACGTC.

The chain has TRBV10-3 and TRBJ1-4; 9 bases are shared with TRBD1. CDR3 size: 15 residues. CDR1 ENHRY and CDR2 SYGVKD come from the germline V gene. V trimming: 3 bases; J trimming: 10 bases; junction bases outside the gene matches: 9. The CDR3 loop is CAISDRDRAEGKLFF. Written as DNA, the CDR3 is TGTGCCATCAGTGACCGGGACAGGGCTGAGGGAAAACTGTTTTTT.

About this clonotype itself: A much larger clone lies one base from this, so it may be a read error. This chain joins TRBV24-1 and TRBJ2-5; possibly TRBD2 for D (6 bases). This CDR3 is 13 amino acids long. Germline V gives CDR1 KGHDR, CDR2 SFDVKD. Trimming shortened V by 4 bases and J by 1 base, and 6 bases separated the two germline ends. The CDR3 protein is CATSERGQETQYF. Written as DNA, the CDR3 is TGTGCCACCAGTGAGCGGGGCCAAGAGACCCAGTACTTC.

This clonotype was seen many times. The J gene is TRBJ1-6, the V gene TRBV6-5; D remains unclear. CDR1 and CDR2 (germline): MNHEY, SVGAGI. The CDR3 totals 16 residues. Trimming left V 2 bases short and J 5 bases short, with 13 bases between. CDR3 protein: CASSYAGSGDNSPLHF. The CDR3 DNA sequence: TGTGCCAGCAGTTACGCTGGGTCGGGCGATAATTCACCCCTCCACTTT.

V is TRBV24-1 and J is TRBJ2-1; 12 nucleotides agree with TRBD2. V gave up 0 bases and J gave up 4 bases; unmatched junction bases: 6. The CDR3 extends over 18 amino acids. Germline V lookup: CDR1 KGHDR, CDR2 SFDVKD. The CDR3 DNA reads TGTGCCACCAGTGATTTGCCGACGGGACTAGCGGGTTACAATGAGCAGTTCTTC. It codes for CATSDLPTGLAGYNEQFF.

The chain is built from TRBV20-1 and TRBJ2-1; 8 nucleotides align to TRBD2. With 2 bases clipped from V and 8 bases from J, the junction kept 11 bases outside the gene matches. The CDR3 has 15 amino acids. Germline CDR1 DFQATT, CDR2 SNEGSKA (reference sequence). Here the CDR3 reads CSARPGLAVDDEQFF. As DNA, the CDR3 is TGCAGTGCTAGACCTGGACTAGCAGTCGACGATGAGCAGTTCTTC.

This clonotype showed up many times. A read error may account for a junction end that differs from germline. The DNA for the CDR3 is TGTGCCAGCAGCTTAGGCCAGCGGGGGCCAGAGACCCAGTACTTC. Amino acid sequence: CASSLGQRGPETQYF. This chain joins TRBV12-3 or TRBV12-4 and TRBJ2-5, with TRBD2 matching 8 bases. The CDR3 sequence is 15 residues long.

There are a few counts of this clonotype. The chain recombines TRBV27 with TRBJ2-1; D gene unclear. The CDR3 sequence is 14 residues long. The V gene lost 2 bases and the J gene lost 6 bases, with 11 bases spanning the gap. Per the germline V gene, CDR1 is MNHEY and CDR2 is SMNVEV (reference sequence). The CDR3 region is CASSLPPEINEQFF. The DNA of the CDR3 is TGTGCCAGCAGTTTACCACCGGAGATCAATGAGCAGTTCTTC.